Included here is one T cell receptor beta chain sequence, with context. These data come from a study of blood T cell repertoires in COVID-19. The V gene's germline CDR1 is DFQATT and CDR2 SNEGSKA (reference sequence). V lost 3 bases, J lost 4 bases, and 18 bases lay in between. The CDR3 has 15 residues. Profiled with immunoSEQ multiplex PCR; TCRdb holds only in-frame clones, not every one. The data hold 150,000 to 200,000 clones, with less than 85% observed a single time. The sequence was collected from a woman aged 60 to 75 with acute COVID-19. The sample taken for sequencing was PBMCs or T cells enriched from blood (not recorded which). The chain combines TRBV20-1 with TRBJ1-2; D ambiguous. CDR3: CSASSTSPRGYGYTF. CDR3 bases: TGCAGTGCTAGTTCTACGAGCCCTCGGGGCTATGGCTACACCTTC.